This T cell receptor (beta chain) was observed in a study of vaccination and CD4 T cells after COVID-19. About the study: No peptide, an HIV-1 Nef pool, or a CEFX pool was what each control culture received. Study-wide findings and caveats: Clonotypes reactive to SARS-CoV-2 had a median that went up from roughly 21 to 40, but not significantly.

The CDR3 length is 14 residues. For this clonotype: Its antigen is as yet unknown.

Stated treatment: roughly 11-day PBMC culture with coronavirus spike peptide pools or control peptides (ViraFEST assay). Antigen-specific T cells were expanded with peptide pools by ViraFEST, and TCRs were then sequenced. Sequence data for DNA of cultured CD4+ T cells were generated by the Oncomine TCR Beta short-read assay. TCRdb recomputed calls from the PCR reads with MiXCR, one row per CDR3 protein. Here the sample spans more than 10,000 distinct CDR3 sequences, around 41% being singletons. The sequence came from a human donor who had recovered from COVID-19. The chain joins TRBV21-1 to TRBJ1-1. TRBV21-1 is shown as a pseudogene. Sequenced input: CD4+ T cells from blood, cultured in vitro. The CDR3, as DNA: TGTGCCAGCATCCAACGGGAGGCGGGTACTGAAGCTTTCTTT. This translates into CASIQREAGTEAFF.